Sequencing of this T cell receptor beta chain was carried out in a study of OX40 agonist ivuxolimab in advanced cancers. Whole-study context: Checkpoint inhibitors had been given previously to 40% of patients. Partial responses were achieved by three patients, of whom one had hepatocellular carcinoma and two had cutaneous melanoma.

Study observations and caveats: Clonal expansion by week 6 occurred in CD4+ and CD8+ blood T cells (at 0.1 to 3.0 mg/kg).

On this clone itself: The antigen remains unidentified.

Patients with a history of autoimmune disease or on systemic immunosuppression were excluded. Profiled with immunoSEQ multiplex PCR; TCRdb holds only in-frame clones, not every one. The sample shows tens of thousands of clones, under 95% of them seen only once. Per the germline V gene, CDR1 is SEHNR and CDR2 is FQNEAQ (reference sequence). V gave up 4 bases and J gave up 2 bases, with 9 bases separating them. The CDR3 consists of 14 residues. Sample: CD4+ or CD8+ T cells sorted from blood, taken in a trial of the OX40 agonist ivuxolimab. V and J are TRBV7-9 and TRBJ1-5; D is unclear. The receptor was isolated from an adult with an advanced solid tumor such as melanoma, head and neck, liver or kidney cancer. CDR3 amino acids: CASSSNSGNQPQHF. Written as DNA, the CDR3 is TGTGCCAGCAGCTCCAATAGCGGCAATCAGCCCCAGCATTTT.